The entry below gives a single T cell receptor beta chain sequence along with its context. The specificity of this receptor is unknown. No much larger clonotype is one base removed from it; base qualities were not supplied. Libraries were prepared through the immunoSEQ multiplex PCR assay. TCRdb mirrors the immuneACCESS table, restricted to in-frame sequences. Some clones are absent from its copies; in checked studies, under half trace to an unresolved V gene, and the reason for the others is unknown. This sample gives more than 110,000 clones in total; roughly 91% of them show up just once. The top ten clonotypes cover about 1.6% of the sample. This sample is drawn from a study of CD4+ T cells in melanoma (dated by TCRdb to the early 2020s). As for the study more broadly: Neoantigen-specific CD4+ T cells in human melanoma were what the study investigated.

Donors were patients with melanoma. Study-level results and caveats: Diverse differentiation states were reported to be shown by neoantigen-specific CD4+ T cells in melanoma. Neoantigen-specific CD4+ T cells were reported to be correlated with the function of CD8+ T cells, macrophages and B cells.

The sequence was collected from a human donor with melanoma.

The CDR3 region has the sequence CASSLNRGFRETQYF. The DNA sequence is as follows: TGTGCCAGCAGTTTAAATCGGGGATTTAGAGAGACCCAGTACTTC. The V and J segments used are TRBV27 and TRBJ2-5, with a weak D call of TRBD2 (5 bases match). A distance of 14 bases separates the germline ends of V and J, which lose 2 bases and 4 bases respectively. In the germline V gene (reference sequence), CDR1 corresponds to MNHEY and CDR2 to SMNVEV. The CDR3, from cysteine to phenylalanine, totals 15 residues. Only the CDR3 DNA is retained, 45 bases long and in frame from the first base.